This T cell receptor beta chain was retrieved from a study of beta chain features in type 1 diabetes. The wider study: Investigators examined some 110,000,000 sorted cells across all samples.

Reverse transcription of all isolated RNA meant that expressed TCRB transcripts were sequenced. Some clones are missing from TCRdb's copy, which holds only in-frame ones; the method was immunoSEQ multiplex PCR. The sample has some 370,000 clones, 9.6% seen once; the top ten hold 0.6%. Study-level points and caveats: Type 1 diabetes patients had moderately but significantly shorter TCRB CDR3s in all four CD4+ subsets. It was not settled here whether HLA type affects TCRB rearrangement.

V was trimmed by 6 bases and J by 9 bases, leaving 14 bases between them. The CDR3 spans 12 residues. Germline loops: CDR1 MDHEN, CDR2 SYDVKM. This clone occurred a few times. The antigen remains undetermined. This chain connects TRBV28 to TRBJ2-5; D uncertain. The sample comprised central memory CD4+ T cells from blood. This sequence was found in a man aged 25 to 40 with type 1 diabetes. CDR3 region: CASSPPIGSQYF. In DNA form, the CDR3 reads TGTGCCAGCAGCCCTCCCATTGGGTCCCAGTACTTC.